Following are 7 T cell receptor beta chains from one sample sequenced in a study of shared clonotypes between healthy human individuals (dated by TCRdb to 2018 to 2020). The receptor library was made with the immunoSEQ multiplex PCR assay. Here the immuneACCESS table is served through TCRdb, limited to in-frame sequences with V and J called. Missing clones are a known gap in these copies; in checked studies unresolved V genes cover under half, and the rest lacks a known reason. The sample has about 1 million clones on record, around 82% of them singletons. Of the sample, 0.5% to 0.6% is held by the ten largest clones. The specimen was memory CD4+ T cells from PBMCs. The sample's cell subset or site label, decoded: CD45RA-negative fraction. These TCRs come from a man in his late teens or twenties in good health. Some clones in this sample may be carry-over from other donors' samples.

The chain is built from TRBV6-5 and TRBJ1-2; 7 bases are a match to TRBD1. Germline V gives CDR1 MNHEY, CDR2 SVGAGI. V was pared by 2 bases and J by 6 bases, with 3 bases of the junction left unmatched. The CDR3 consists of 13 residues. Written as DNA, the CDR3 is TGTGCCAGCAGTTACAACAGGGGAAATGGCTACACCTTC. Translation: CASSYNRGNGYTF.

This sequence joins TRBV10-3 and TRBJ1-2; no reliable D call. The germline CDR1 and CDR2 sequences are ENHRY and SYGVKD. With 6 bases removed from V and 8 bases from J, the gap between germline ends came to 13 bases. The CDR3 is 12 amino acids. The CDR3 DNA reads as TGTGCCATCAGCCTTGTGGAGGGCGGCTACACCTTC. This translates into CAISLVEGGYTF.

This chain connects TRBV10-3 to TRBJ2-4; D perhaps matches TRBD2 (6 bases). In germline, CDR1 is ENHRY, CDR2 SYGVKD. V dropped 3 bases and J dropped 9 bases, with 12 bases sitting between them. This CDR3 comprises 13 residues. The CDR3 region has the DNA TGTGCCATCAGTGACCCGGGACTTGGCATTCAGTACTTC. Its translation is CAISDPGLGIQYF.

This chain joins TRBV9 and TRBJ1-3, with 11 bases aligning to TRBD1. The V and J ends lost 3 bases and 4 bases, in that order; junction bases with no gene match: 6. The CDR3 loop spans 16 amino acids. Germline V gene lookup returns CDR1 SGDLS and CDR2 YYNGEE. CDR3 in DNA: TGTGCCAGCAGCGCCGGACAGGGGGCGCCCGGAAACACCATATATTTT. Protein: CASSAGQGAPGNTIYF. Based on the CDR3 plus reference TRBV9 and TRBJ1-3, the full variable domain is DSGVTQTPKHLITATGQRVTLRCSPRSGDLSVYWYQQSLDQGLQFLIQYYNGEERAKGNILERFSAQQFPDLHSELNLSSLELGDSALYFCASSAGQGAPGNTIYFGEGSWLTVV.

The CDR3 region has the DNA TGTGCCAGCATGGGGGCCTATACCTACGAGCAGTACTTC. This translates into CASMGAYTYEQYF. This chain connects TRBV2 to TRBJ2-7, with a possible D match to TRBD1 (6 bases). Germline V gene data show CDR1 as SNHLY and CDR2 as FYNNEI. There are 13 residues in the CDR3. The V gene lost 7 bases and the J gene lost 2 bases, with 12 bases spanning the gap.

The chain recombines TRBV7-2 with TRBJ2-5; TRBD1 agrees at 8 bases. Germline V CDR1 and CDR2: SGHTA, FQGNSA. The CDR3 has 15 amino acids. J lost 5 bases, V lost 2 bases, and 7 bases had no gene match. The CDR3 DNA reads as TGTGCCAGCAGCTTAATCCAGGGGGCGTGGGAGACCCAGTACTTC. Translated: CASSLIQGAWETQYF.

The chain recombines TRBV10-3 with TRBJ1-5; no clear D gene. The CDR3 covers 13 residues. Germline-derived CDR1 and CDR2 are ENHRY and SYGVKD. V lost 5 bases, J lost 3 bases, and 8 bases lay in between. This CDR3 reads CAISLDHNQPQHF. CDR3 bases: TGTGCCATCAGTTTGGACCACAATCAGCCCCAGCATTTT.